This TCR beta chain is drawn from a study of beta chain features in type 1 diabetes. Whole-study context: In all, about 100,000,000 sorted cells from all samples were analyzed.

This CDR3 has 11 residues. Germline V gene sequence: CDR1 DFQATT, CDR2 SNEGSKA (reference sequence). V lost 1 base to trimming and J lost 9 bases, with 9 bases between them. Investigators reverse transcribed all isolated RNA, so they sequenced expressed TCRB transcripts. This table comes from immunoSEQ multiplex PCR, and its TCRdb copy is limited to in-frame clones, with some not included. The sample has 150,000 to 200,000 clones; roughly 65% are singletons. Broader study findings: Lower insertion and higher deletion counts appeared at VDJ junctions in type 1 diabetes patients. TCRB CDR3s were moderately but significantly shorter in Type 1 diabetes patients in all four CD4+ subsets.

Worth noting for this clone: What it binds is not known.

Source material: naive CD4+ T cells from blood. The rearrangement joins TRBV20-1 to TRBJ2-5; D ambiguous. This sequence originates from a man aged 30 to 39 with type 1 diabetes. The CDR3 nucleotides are TGCAGTGCTAGAGTCGGCCAGGCCCAGTACTTC. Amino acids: CSARVGQAQYF.